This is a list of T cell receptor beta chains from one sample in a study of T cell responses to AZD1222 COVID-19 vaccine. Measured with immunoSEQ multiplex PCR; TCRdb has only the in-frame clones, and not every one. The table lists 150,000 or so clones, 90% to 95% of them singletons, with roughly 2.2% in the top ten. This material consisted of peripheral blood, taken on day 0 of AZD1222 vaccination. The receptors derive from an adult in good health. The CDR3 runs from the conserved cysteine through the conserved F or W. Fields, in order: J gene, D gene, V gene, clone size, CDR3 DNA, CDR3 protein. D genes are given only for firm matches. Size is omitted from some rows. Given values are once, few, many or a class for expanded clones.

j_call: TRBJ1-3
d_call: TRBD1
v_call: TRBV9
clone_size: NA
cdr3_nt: TGTGCCAGCAGCCAGGGACAGGGGGCCAACACCATATATTTT
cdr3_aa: CASSQGQGANTIYF

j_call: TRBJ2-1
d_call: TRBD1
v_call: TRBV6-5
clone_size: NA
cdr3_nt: TGTGCCAGCAGTTACAACAGGGGTGAGCAGTTCTTC
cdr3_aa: CASSYNRGEQFF

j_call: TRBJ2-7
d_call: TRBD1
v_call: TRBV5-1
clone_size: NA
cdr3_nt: TGCGCCAGCAGCTCACAGGGGGCAGGCTACGAGCAGTACTTC
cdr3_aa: CASSSQGAGYEQYF

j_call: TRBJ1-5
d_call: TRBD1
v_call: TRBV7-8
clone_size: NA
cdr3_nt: TGTGCCAGCAGCCCTAACGTCCTGCGGACAGGGGGCGATCAGCCCCAGCATTTT
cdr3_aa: CASSPNVLRTGGDQPQHF

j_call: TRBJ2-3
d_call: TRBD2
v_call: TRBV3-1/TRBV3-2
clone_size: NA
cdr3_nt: TGTGCCAGCAGCCAAGATCAGGGACTAGCCACAGATACGCAGTATTTT
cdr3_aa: CASSQDQGLATDTQYF

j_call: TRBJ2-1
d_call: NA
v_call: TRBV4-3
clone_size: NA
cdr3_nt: TGCGCCAGCAGCCAAGATACTGGCTATGAGCAGTTCTTC
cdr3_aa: CASSQDTGYEQFF

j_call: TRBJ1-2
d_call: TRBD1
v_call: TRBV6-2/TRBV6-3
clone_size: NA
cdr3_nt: TGTGCCAGCAGTTACGCGGGACAGTCCTCTTTCTATGGCTACACCTTC
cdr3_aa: CASSYAGQSSFYGYTF

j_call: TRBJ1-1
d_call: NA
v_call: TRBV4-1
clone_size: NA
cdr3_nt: TGCGCCAGCAGCCAAGATCGGCTGGGCGAGAACACTGAAGCTTTCTTT
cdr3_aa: CASSQDRLGENTEAFF

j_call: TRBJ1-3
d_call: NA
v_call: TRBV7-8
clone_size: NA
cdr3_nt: TGTGCCAGCAGCTTACGCGCAGTCTTCTCTGGAAACACCATATATTTT
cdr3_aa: CASSLRAVFSGNTIYF

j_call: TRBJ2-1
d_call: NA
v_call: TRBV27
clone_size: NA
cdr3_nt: TGTGCCAGCAGTTCGCCATGGGGCGGGGTCGATGAGCAGTTCTTC
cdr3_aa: CASSSPWGGVDEQFF

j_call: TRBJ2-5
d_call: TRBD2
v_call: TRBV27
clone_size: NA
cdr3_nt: TGTGCCAGCAGTTTACTAGCGGCCCAAGAGACCCAGTACTTC
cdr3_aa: CASSLLAAQETQYF

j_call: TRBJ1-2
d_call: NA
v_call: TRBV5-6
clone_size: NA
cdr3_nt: TGTGCCAGCAGCGCCCTCGGGAGGGGGGGATTTAACTATGGCTACACCTTC
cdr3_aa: CASSALGRGGFNYGYTF

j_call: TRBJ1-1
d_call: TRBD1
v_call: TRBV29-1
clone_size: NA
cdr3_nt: TGCAGCTCTTCAAAAAGAGACAGGGGGCACACTGAAGCTTTCTTT
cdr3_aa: CSSSKRDRGHTEAFF

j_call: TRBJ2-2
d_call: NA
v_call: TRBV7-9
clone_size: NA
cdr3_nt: TGTGCCAGCAGCTTAGTATTCCTCAACACCGGGGAGCTGTTTTTT
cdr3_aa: CASSLVFLNTGELFF

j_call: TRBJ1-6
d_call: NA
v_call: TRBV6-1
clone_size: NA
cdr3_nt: TGTGCCAGCAGTGAGTCCGCCAGGGGTGTCGGTTCACCCCTCCACTTT
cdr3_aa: CASSESARGVGSPLHF

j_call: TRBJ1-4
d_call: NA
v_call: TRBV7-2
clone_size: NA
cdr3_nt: TGTGCCAGCAGCGAAAGGGATAATGAAAAACTGTTTTTT
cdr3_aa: CASSERDNEKLFF

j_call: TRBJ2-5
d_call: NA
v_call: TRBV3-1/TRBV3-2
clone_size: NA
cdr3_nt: TGTGCCAGCAGCCAAGAGGGTGGAGAGACCCAGTACTTC
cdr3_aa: CASSQEGGETQYF

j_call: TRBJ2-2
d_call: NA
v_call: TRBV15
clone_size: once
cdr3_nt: TGTGCCACCAGCAGGGACCAGGGGACCGGGGAGCTGTTTTTT
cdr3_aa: CATSRDQGTGELFF

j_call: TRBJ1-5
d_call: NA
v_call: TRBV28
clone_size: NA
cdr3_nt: TGTGCCAGCAGGCCTATACAGGGTAATAGCAATCAGCCCCAGCATTTT
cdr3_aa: CASRPIQGNSNQPQHF

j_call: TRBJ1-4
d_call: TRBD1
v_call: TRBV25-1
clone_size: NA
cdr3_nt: TGTGCCAGCAGTGAATTGACAGGGGCTGATGAAAAACTGTTTTTT
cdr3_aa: CASSELTGADEKLFF

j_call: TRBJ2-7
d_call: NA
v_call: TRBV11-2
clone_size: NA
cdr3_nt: TGTGCCAGCAGCTTAGAAAGGGCCAACGAGCAGTACTTC
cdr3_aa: CASSLERANEQYF

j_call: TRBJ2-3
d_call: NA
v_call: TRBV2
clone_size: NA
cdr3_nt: TGTGCCAGCAGTGGGGCAGCAAGAATCACAGATACGCAGTATTTT
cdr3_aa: CASSGAARITDTQYF

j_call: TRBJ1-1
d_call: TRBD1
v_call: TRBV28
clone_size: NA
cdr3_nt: TGTGCCAGTAGATCAGGGGGCCCGAACACTGAAGCTTTCTTT
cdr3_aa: CASRSGGPNTEAFF

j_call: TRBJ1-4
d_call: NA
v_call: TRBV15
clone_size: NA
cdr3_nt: TGTGCCACCAGCAGACTCCCCGGGGCGGGTAATGAAAAACTGTTTTTT
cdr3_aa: CATSRLPGAGNEKLFF

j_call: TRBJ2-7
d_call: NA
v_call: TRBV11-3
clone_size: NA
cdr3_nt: TGTGCCAGCAGCCGAGGGGCACCCTACGAGCAGTACTTC
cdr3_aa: CASSRGAPYEQYF

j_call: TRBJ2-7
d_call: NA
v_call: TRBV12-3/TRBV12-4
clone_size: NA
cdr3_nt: TGTGCCAGCAGACTGGGGCAGGTAGGGCAGTACTTC
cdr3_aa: CASRLGQVGQYF

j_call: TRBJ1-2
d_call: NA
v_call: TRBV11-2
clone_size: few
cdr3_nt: TGTGCCAGCAGCTTCGGGGAGTTTGCCTATGGCTACACCTTC
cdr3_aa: CASSFGEFAYGYTF

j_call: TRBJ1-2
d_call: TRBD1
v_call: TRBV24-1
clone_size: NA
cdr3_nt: TGTGCCACCTCGACAGGGAACTATGGCTACACCTTC
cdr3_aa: CATSTGNYGYTF

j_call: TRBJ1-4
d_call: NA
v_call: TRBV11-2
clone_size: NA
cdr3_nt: TGTGCCAGCAGCTTACAAATTAATGAAAAACTGTTTTTT
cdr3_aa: CASSLQINEKLFF